This T cell receptor (beta chain) was obtained from a study of T cells in Graves' hyperthyroidism and ophthalmopathy. Trimming removed 7 bases from V and 0 bases from J, with 9 bases in between. This CDR3 spans 13 amino acids. Looked up from germline, CDR1 is MNHNS and CDR2 is SASEGT. RNA transcripts served as the template for amplifying TCR beta CDR3 regions. An initial round of RT-PCR targeting the TCR CDR3 relied on the HTBI primer set. TCRdb itself ran the multiplex PCR reads through MiXCR, one entry per CDR3 protein. This sample has hundreds of thousands of distinct CDR3 sequences, with 15% to 20% found just once. This clonotype has at least ten counts.

The receptor was isolated from a young woman with Graves' hyperthyroidism. This chain joins TRBV6-1 and TRBJ1-1; no firm D call. Sequencing used blood. The CDR3: CASMPILNTEAFF. The DNA of the CDR3 is TGTGCCAGCATGCCCATCCTGAACACTGAAGCTTTCTTT.